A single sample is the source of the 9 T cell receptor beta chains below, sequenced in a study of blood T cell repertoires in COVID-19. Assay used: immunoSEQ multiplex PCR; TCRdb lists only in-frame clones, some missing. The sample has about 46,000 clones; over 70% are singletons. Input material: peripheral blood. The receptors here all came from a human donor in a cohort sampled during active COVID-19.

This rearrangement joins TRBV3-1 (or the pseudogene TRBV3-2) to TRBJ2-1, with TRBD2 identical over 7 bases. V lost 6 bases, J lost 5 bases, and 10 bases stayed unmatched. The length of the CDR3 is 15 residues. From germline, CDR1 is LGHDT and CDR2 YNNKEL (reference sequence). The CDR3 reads CASSYLAVKNNEQFF. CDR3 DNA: TGTGCCAGCAGTTATCTAGCGGTCAAAAACAATGAGCAGTTCTTC.

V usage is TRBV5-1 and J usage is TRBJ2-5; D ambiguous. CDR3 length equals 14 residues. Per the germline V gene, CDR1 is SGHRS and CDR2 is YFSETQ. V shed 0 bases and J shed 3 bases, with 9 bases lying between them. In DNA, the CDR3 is TGCGCCAGCAGCTTGGAATCAGGAAAAGAGACCCAGTACTTC. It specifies CASSLESGKETQYF.

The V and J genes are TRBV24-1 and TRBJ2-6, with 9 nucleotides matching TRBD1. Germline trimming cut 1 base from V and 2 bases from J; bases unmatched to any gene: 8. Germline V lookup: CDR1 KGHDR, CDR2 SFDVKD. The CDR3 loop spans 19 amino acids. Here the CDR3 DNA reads TGTGCCACCAGTGATTTCCGGACAGGGGAATTTGCTGGGGCCAACGTCCTGACTTTC. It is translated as CATSDFRTGEFAGANVLTF.

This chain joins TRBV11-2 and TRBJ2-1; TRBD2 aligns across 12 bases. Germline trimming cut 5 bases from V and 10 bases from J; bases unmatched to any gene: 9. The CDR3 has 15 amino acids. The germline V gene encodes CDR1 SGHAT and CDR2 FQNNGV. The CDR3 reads CASSPPLAGGGEQFF. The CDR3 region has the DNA TGTGCCAGCAGCCCCCCACTAGCGGGAGGCGGGGAGCAGTTCTTC.

The CDR3 nucleotides read TGCGCCAGCAGCCAAGAACTGGGGGCCGCGACTGAAGCTTTCTTT. This gives the protein CASSQELGAATEAFF. The gene calls are TRBV4-3 and TRBJ1-1; tentatively, D is TRBD1 (6 bases). The CDR3 is 15 residues long. The germline V gene encodes CDR1 LGHNA and CDR2 YSLEER. Trimming cost V 0 bases and J 5 bases, with 13 bases left between them.

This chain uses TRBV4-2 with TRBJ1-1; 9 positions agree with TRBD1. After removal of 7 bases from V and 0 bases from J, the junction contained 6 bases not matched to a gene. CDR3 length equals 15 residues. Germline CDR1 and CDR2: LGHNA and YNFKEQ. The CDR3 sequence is CASTDRGGMNTEAFF. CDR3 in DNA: TGTGCCAGCACCGACAGGGGGGGCATGAACACTGAAGCTTTCTTT.

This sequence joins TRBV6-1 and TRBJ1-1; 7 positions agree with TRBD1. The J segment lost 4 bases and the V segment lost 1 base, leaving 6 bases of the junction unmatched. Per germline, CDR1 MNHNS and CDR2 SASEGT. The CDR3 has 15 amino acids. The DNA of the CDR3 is TGTGCCAGCAGTGAAGGGGAAGGGGGCTCCACTGAAGCTTTCTTT. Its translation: CASSEGEGGSTEAFF.

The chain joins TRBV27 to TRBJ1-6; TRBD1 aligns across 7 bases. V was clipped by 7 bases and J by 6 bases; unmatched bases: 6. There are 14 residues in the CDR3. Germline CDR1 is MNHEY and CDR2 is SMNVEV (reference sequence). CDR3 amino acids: CASKLGGGNSPLHF. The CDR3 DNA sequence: TGTGCCAGCAAACTAGGGGGCGGTAATTCACCCCTCCACTTT.

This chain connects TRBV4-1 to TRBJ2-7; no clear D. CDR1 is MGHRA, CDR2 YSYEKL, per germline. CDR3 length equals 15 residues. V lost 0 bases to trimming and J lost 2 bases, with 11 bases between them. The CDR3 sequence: CASSQEHRPPYEQYF. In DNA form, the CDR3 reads TGCGCCAGCAGCCAAGAGCACAGACCTCCCTACGAGCAGTACTTC.